This T cell receptor (beta chain) appears in the sequencing data of a study of CD8 T cells in ankylosing spondylitis. This clonotype was observed a few times. Its antigen is currently unknown. Points from the study as a whole: Among TCR beta sequences, a motif of under ten highly homologous variants appeared characteristic of ankylosing spondylitis blood.

This CDR3 contains 15 residues. V trimming: 7 bases; J trimming: 2 bases; junction bases outside the gene matches: 7. TCRdb passed the 5' RACE reads through MiXCR, listing each CDR3 protein once. The sample has about 750,000 distinct CDR3 sequences; 15% to 20% are singletons. Sequenced input: blood, either unsorted or a sorted T cell fraction (not recorded which). This chain joins TRBV12-3 or TRBV12-4 and TRBJ2-2, with 7 bases aligning to TRBD2. This TCR was recovered from a male donor with ankylosing spondylitis. CDR3 in amino acids: CASIWGGSNTGELFF. CDR3 nucleotides: TGTGCCAGCATCTGGGGAGGGTCTAACACCGGGGAGCTGTTTTTT.